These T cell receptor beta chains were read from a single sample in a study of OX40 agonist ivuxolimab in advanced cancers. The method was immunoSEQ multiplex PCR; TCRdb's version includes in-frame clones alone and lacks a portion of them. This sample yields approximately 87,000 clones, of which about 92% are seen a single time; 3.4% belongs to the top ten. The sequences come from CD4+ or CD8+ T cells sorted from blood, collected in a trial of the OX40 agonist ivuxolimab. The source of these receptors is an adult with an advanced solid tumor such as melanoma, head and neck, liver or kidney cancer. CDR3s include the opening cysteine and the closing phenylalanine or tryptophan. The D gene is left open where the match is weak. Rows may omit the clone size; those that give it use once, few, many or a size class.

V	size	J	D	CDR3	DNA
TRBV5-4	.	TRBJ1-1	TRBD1	CASSLGQGYVGTEAFF	TGTGCCAGCAGCTTGGGACAGGGGTACGTGGGCACTGAAGCTTTCTTT
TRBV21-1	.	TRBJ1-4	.	CASSKSTDRAATNEKLFF	TGTGCCAGCAGCAAAAGCACAGACAGGGCCGCAACTAATGAAAAACTGTTTTTT
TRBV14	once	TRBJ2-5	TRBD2	CASSLLGTSVGETQYF	TGTGCCAGCAGCCTTCTTGGGACTAGCGTTGGGGAGACCCAGTACTTC
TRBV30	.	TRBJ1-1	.	CAWSVLPAGNTEAFF	TGTGCCTGGAGTGTACTGCCCGCAGGGAACACTGAAGCTTTCTTT
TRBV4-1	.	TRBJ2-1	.	CASSQVQGGLDNEQFF	TGCGCCAGCAGCCAAGTACAGGGAGGGCTCGACAATGAGCAGTTCTTC
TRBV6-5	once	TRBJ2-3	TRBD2	CASSLTSGGIDTQYF	TGTGCCAGCAGTTTGACTAGCGGGGGCATAGATACGCAGTATTTT
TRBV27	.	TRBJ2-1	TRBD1	CASSLDRGGYNEQFF	TGTGCCAGCAGTTTAGACAGGGGCGGATACAATGAGCAGTTCTTC
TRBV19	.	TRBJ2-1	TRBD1	CASSMSGQGSNEQFF	TGTGCCAGTAGTATGTCCGGACAGGGTAGCAATGAGCAGTTCTTC
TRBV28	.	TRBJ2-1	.	CASTPWVGQHNEQFF	TGTGCCAGCACTCCCTGGGTCGGGCAGCACAATGAGCAGTTCTTC
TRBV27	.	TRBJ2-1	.	CASSSRTRGNEQFF	TGTGCCAGCAGTTCCCGGACTAGGGGGAATGAGCAGTTCTTC
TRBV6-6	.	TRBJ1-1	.	CASGHSGTEAFF	TGTGCCAGCGGACACTCGGGAACTGAAGCTTTCTTT
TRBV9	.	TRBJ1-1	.	CASSVGKGTEAFF	TGTGCCAGCAGCGTAGGAAAGGGGACTGAAGCTTTCTTT
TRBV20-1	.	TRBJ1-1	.	CSASEGTEAFF	TGCAGTGCTAGCGAGGGGACTGAAGCTTTCTTT
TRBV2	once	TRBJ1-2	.	CASTLPGLPGYTF	TGTGCCAGCACCCTCCCGGGCCTACCGGGCTACACCTTC
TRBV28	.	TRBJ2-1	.	CASHSNPQGSNEQFF	TGTGCCAGCCACTCAAACCCCCAGGGGTCAAATGAGCAGTTCTTC
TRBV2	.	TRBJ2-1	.	CASSGTLDNLNEQFF	TGTGCCAGCAGTGGTACTTTAGACAACCTCAATGAGCAGTTCTTC
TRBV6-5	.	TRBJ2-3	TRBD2	CASSYGGGADTQYF	TGTGCCAGCAGTTATGGGGGAGGGGCAGATACGCAGTATTTT
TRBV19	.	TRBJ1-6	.	CASRTGGDSPLHF	TGTGCCAGTAGGACAGGAGGAGATTCACCCCTCCACTTT
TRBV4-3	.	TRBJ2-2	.	CASSQGTGELFF	TGCGCCAGCAGCCAGGGCACCGGGGAGCTGTTTTTT
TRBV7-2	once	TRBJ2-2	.	CASSQSGGELFF	TGTGCCAGCAGCCAATCGGGCGGGGAGCTGTTTTTT
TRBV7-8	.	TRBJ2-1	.	CASSLGNEQFF	TGTGCCAGCAGCTTAGGCAATGAGCAGTTCTTC
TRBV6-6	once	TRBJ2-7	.	CASSYPGAEQYF	TGTGCCAGCAGTTACCCCGGTGCCGAGCAGTACTTC
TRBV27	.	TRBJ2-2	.	CASSLRAGELFF	TGTGCCAGCAGTTTACGGGCCGGGGAGCTGTTTTTT
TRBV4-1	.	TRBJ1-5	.	CASSQQGYSNQPQHF	TGCGCCAGCAGCCAACAGGGTTATAGCAATCAGCCCCAGCATTTT
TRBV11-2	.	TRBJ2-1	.	CASSWGEQFF	TGTGCCAGCAGCTGGGGTGAGCAGTTCTTC